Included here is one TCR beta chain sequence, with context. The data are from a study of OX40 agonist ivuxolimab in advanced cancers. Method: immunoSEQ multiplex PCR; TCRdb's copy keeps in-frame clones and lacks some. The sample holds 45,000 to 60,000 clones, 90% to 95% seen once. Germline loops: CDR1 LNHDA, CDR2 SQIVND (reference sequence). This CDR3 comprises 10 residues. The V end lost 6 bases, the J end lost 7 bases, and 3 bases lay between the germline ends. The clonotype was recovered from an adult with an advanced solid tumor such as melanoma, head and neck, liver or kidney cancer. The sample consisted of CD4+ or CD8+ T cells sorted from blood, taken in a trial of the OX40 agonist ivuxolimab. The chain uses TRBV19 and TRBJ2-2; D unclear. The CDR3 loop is CASRNGELFF. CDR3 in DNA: TGTGCCAGTAGAAACGGGGAGCTGTTTTTT.